The TCR beta chain described here comes from a study of OX40 agonist ivuxolimab in advanced cancers. Study-wide background: Patients received the agonistic anti-OX40 (CD134) antibody ivuxolimab.

The method was immunoSEQ multiplex PCR; TCRdb's version includes in-frame clones alone and lacks a portion of them. This table has approximately 69,000 clones, 80% to 85% appearing once. Germline assignment: CDR1 SGHNT and CDR2 YYREEE (reference sequence). Germline trimming cut 2 bases from V and 5 bases from J; bases unmatched to any gene: 9. The CDR3 runs 16 residues. Findings and limits, study-wide: More expanded clones were found, on average, in CD8+ than in CD4+ T cells.

Worth noting for this clone: The antigen remains unidentified.

The sequences come from CD4+ or CD8+ T cells sorted from blood, collected in a trial of the OX40 agonist ivuxolimab. This chain connects TRBV5-4 to TRBJ2-7; 11 bases agree with TRBD2. The sequence was obtained from an adult with an advanced solid tumor such as melanoma, head and neck, liver or kidney cancer. The CDR3 is CASSFRVAGGPDEQYF. The CDR3 nucleotides read TGTGCCAGCAGCTTTCGGGTAGCGGGGGGGCCGGACGAGCAGTACTTC.